Each of the 20 T cell receptor beta chains below was sequenced from the same sample in a study of T cells in Graves' hyperthyroidism and ophthalmopathy. Template material for amplifying TCR beta CDR3 regions consisted of RNA transcripts. TCR CDR3 underwent first-round RT-PCR with the HTBI primer set. Via MiXCR, TCRdb re-called the multiplex PCR reads, giving one row per CDR3 protein. The sample includes about 840,000 distinct CDR3 sequences, roughly 40% of them seen just once. The sequencing input was blood. The receptors derive from a man younger than 30 with Graves' hyperthyroidism.

The chain carries TRBV5-6 and TRBJ2-7; D might be TRBD1 or TRBD2, each matching 6 bases. V was pared by 5 bases and J by 5 bases, with 14 bases between. The length of the CDR3 is 13 residues. Germline CDR1 SGHDT, CDR2 YYEEEE. The CDR3 sequence is CASSPSGADEQYF. The CDR3 nucleotides read TGTGCCAGCAGTCCCTCGGGGGCGGACGAGCAGTACTTC.

A single count supports this clonotype. This chain joins TRBV5-1 and TRBJ1-1, with 9 bases fitting TRBD1. The CDR3 extends over 14 amino acids. CDR1 is SGHRS, CDR2 YFSETQ, per germline. The V segment lost 2 bases and the J segment 7 bases; nucleotides outside the gene matches: 6. CDR3 protein: CASSFGQGRGEAFF. CDR3 DNA sequence: TGCGCCAGCAGCTTTGGACAGGGGAGGGGTGAAGCTTTCTTT. Looking up the rest from reference TRBV5-1 and TRBJ1-1 gives the full variable domain: KAGVTQTPRYLIKTRGQQVTLSCSPISGHRSVSWYQQTPGQGLQFLFEYFSETQRNKGNFPGRFSGRQFSNSRSEMNVSTLELGDSALYLCASSFGQGRGEAFFGQGTRLTVV.

The V gene is TRBV24-1, the J gene TRBJ2-7; 8 bases align to TRBD1. The trim removed 7 bases at V and 4 bases at J, leaving 8 bases unmatched. The CDR3 has 14 residues. From germline, CDR1 is KGHDR and CDR2 SFDVKD. CDR3 nucleotide sequence: TGTGCCACCAGCAATACCGGACAGGGATACGAGCAGTACTTC. As protein: CATSNTGQGYEQYF.

The chain links TRBV5-5 to TRBJ2-7; D uncertain. V lost 3 bases and J lost 9, with 13 bases in between. CDR3 length equals 12 residues. The germline V gene has CDR1 SGHKS and CDR2 YYEKEE (reference sequence). The CDR3 loop is CASSSAADGQYF. The CDR3 nucleotides read TGTGCCAGCAGCTCCGCCGCCGATGGGCAGTACTTC.

The chain joins TRBV4-1 to TRBJ1-6; TRBD1 matches 8 bases. CDR3 length: 15 amino acids. The V segment lost 4 bases and the J segment 11 bases; nucleotides outside the gene matches: 10. The germline gives CDR1 MGHRA, CDR2 YSYEKL. DNA of the CDR3: TGCGCCAGCAGCCCGGGACAGGAACGGGTGGCACCCCTCCACTTT. Protein: CASSPGQERVAPLHF.

This chain links TRBV20-1 with TRBJ2-7, with TRBD2 matching 10 bases. This CDR3 has 14 amino acids. CDR1 is DFQATT, CDR2 SNEGSKA, per germline (reference sequence). V dropped 3 bases and J dropped 7; count of bases not matched to a gene: 9. The CDR3, as DNA: TGCAGTGCTAGGGCTAGCGGGAGTACGGGGGAGCAGTACTTC. Translated, it gives CSARASGSTGEQYF.

V and J are TRBV10-3 and TRBJ2-7, with TRBD1 identical over 8 bases. This CDR3 comprises 13 residues. Germline trimming cut 4 bases from V and 7 bases from J; bases unmatched to any gene: 6. Germline CDR1 is ENHRY and CDR2 is SYGVKD. The CDR3, as DNA: TGTGCCATCAGTGGGACAGGGATCGGGGAGCAGTACTTC. It codes for CAISGTGIGEQYF.

J is TRBJ1-1 and V is TRBV20-1; possibly TRBD1 for D (5 bases). V lost 5 bases, J lost 1 base, and 14 bases lay in between. The CDR3 is 14 amino acids. CDR1 and CDR2 (germline): DFQATT, SNEGSKA (reference sequence). CDR3 loop: CSALSSGTNTEAFF. The CDR3 DNA reads TGCAGTGCTTTAAGTTCAGGGACGAACACTGAAGCTTTCTTT.

A word on this clonotype: A much more abundant neighbour one base away suggests this may be a read error. The genes are TRBV19 and TRBJ1-5; a weak D match, TRBD1 (5 bases). Germline V gene data show CDR1 as LNHDA and CDR2 as SQIVND (reference sequence). Between the trimmed V and J ends, which lost 1 base and 8 bases, there was a span of 15 bases. This CDR3 is built from 15 residues. The CDR3 spells CASSIGLTGAKPQHF. The CDR3 coding sequence is TGTGCCAGTAGTATAGGTCTTACCGGGGCAAAGCCCCAGCATTTT. Variable domain in full (rest from reference TRBV19 and TRBJ1-5): DGGITQSPKYLFRKEGQNVTLSCEQNLNHDAMYWYRQDPGQGLRLIYYSQIVNDFQKGDIAEGYSVSREKKESFPLTVTSAQKNPTAFYLCASSIGLTGAKPQHFGDGTRLSIL.

This clonotype was recorded at least ten times. The chain carries TRBV2 and TRBJ2-7; perhaps TRBD2 as D (6 bases). Between the trimmed V and J ends, which lost 8 bases and 5 bases, there was a span of 13 bases. This CDR3 is 12 amino acids long. Looked up from germline, CDR1 is SNHLY and CDR2 is FYNNEI. The CDR3 protein is CASQSTRNEQYF. In DNA, the CDR3 is TGTGCCAGCCAATCGACTAGGAACGAGCAGTACTTC.

Concerning this clonotype: Its ends do not fully match the called genes, so a read error is possible. The V gene is TRBV7-2, the J gene TRBJ2-2; D unresolved. There are 14 residues in the CDR3. Germline V lookup: CDR1 SGHTA, CDR2 FQGNSA. For the CDR3, the DNA is TGCGCCAGCAGAGTTGCAGGGAACACCGGGGAGCTGTTTTTT. As protein: CASRVAGNTGELFF.

The V call is TRBV20-1, the J call TRBJ1-1; unclear D gene. CDR1 DFQATT and CDR2 SNEGSKA come from the germline V gene (reference sequence). This CDR3 has 14 residues. Trimming took off 6 bases at V and 5 bases at J, with 19 bases between the two ends. CDR3 sequence (DNA): TGCAGTGCGCCTGCCGACGGGTATGGAACTGAAGCTTTCTTT. This encodes CSAPADGYGTEAFF.

V gene TRBV29-1 combines with J gene TRBJ2-2; the D gene is possibly TRBD2 (5 bases). This CDR3 is 12 amino acids long. The V end lost 8 bases, the J end lost 0 bases, and 7 bases lay between the germline ends. CDR1 SQVTM and CDR2 ANQGSEA come from the germline V gene. The CDR3 DNA follows: TGCAGCTTGGAGGCGAACACCGGGGAGCTGTTTTTT. It encodes CSLEANTGELFF.

The chain joins TRBV19 to TRBJ1-6; D may be TRBD1 (5 bases). The CDR3 runs to 15 residues. The germline V gene encodes CDR1 LNHDA and CDR2 SQIVND (reference sequence). V shed 7 bases and J shed 7 bases, with 17 bases lying between them. CDR3 in amino acids: CASTAGTDYNSPLHF. CDR3 nucleotides: TGTGCCAGTACTGCCGGGACTGATTACAATTCACCCCTCCACTTT.

This clonotype was seen many times. The CDR3 here is CAISHGGPANTGELFF. The CDR3 nucleotides read TGTGCCATCAGCCACGGGGGACCGGCGAACACCGGGGAGCTGTTTTTT. The chain recombines TRBV10-3 with TRBJ2-2; TRBD2 is a possible D gene (6 bases). V lost 6 bases to trimming and J lost 0 bases, with 14 bases between them. From germline, CDR1 is ENHRY and CDR2 SYGVKD. CDR3 size: 16 residues.

This clonotype was observed a few times. The rearrangement links TRBV6-5 to TRBJ1-3, with D unresolved. V was cut by 0 bases and J by 4 bases, with 10 bases left in between. Germline V gives CDR1 MNHEY, CDR2 SVGAGI. The CDR3 sequence is 15 residues long. Here the CDR3 reads CASSYSISMGNTIYF. In DNA, the CDR3 is TGTGCCAGCAGTTACTCGATCTCGATGGGAAACACCATATATTTT.

This clonotype was recorded at least ten times. The chain couples TRBV10-3 to TRBJ2-2, with 9 nucleotides matching TRBD1. J lost 5 bases, V lost 11 bases, and 9 bases had no gene match. This CDR3 contains 14 residues. Germline assignment: CDR1 ENHRY and CDR2 SYGVKD. The DNA of the CDR3 is TGTGCCGCCTCCGGGACAGGGTTAACCGGGGAGCTGTTTTTT. It translates to CAASGTGLTGELFF.

CDR3 sequence reads: CASSLGTTDTQYF. DNA of the CDR3: TGTGCCAGCAGTCTCGGGACCACAGATACGCAGTATTTT. This rearrangement joins TRBV2 to TRBJ2-3; D is perhaps TRBD1 or TRBD2 (5 bases each). Trimming left V 5 bases short and J 2 bases short, with 8 bases between. From germline, CDR1 is SNHLY and CDR2 FYNNEI. The CDR3 is 13 amino acids.

The chain combines TRBV7-8 with TRBJ1-2, with D maybe TRBD1 (6 bases). Looked up from germline, CDR1 is SGHVS and CDR2 is FQNEAQ. V was clipped by 4 bases and J by 12 bases, with 18 bases between them. CDR3 size: 13 residues. CDR3 nucleotide sequence: TGTGCCAGCAGCTCGGACAGAATCTCTGGAAACACCTTC. It encodes CASSSDRISGNTF.

This clonotype was counted between two and nine times. CDR3 loop: CASRRDRTIYEQYF. The CDR3 DNA sequence: TGCGCCAGCAGACGGGACAGGACGATTTACGAGCAGTACTTC. The gene calls are TRBV5-1 and TRBJ2-7; 8 bases fit TRBD1. The CDR3 runs 14 residues. CDR1 SGHRS and CDR2 YFSETQ come from the germline V gene. J was trimmed by 4 bases and V by 5 bases; bases with no gene match: 8.